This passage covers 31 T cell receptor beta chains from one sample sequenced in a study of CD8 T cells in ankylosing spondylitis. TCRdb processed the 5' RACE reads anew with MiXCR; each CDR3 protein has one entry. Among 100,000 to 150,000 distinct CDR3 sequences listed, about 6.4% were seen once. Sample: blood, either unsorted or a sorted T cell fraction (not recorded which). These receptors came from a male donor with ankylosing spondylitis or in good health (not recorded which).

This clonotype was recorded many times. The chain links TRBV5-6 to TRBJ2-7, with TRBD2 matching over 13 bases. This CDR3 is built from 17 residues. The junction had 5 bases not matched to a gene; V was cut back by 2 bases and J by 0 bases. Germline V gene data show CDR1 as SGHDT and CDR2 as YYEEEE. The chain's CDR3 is CASSFGTSGILSYEQYF. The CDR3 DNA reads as TGTGCCAGCAGCTTCGGGACTAGCGGGATCCTCTCCTACGAGCAGTACTTC.

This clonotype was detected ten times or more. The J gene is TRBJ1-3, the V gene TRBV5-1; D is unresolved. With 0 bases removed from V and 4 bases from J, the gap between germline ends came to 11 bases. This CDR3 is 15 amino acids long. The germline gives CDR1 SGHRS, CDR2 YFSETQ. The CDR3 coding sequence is TGCGCCAGCAGCTTGGCCACGGGGTCCGGAAACACCATATATTTT. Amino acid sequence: CASSLATGSGNTIYF.

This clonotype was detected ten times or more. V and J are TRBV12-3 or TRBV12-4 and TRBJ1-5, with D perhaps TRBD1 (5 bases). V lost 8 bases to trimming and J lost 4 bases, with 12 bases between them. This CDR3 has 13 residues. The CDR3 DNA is TGTGCCAGCCACGGGGGGGGGAATCAGCCCCAGCATTTT. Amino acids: CASHGGGNQPQHF.

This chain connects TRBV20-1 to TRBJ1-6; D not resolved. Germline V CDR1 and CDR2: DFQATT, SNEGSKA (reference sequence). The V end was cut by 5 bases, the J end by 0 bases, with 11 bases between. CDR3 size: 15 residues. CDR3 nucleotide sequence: TGCAGTGCTTGGCGCCTAAGCTCCTATAATTCACCCCTCCACTTT. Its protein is CSAWRLSSYNSPLHF.

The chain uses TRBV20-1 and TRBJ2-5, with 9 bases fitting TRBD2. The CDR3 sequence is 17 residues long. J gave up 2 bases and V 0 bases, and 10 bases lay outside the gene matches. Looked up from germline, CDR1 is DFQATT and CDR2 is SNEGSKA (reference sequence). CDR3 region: CSARDWVGLAGQETQYF. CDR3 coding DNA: TGCAGTGCTAGAGATTGGGTAGGGCTAGCGGGACAAGAGACCCAGTACTTC.

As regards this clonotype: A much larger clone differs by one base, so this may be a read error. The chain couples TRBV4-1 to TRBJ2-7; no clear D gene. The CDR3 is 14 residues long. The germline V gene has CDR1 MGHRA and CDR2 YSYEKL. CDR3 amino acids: CASSQSHISYKQYF. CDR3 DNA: TGCGCCAGCAGCCAAAGCCACATCTCCTACAAGCAGTACTTC.

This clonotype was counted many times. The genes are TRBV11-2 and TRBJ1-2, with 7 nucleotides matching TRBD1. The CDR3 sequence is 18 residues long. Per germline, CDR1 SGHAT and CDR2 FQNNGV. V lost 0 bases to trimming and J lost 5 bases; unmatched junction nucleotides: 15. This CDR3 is CASSLDGSATGLGYGYTF. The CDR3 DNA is TGTGCCAGCAGCTTAGATGGCTCGGCGACAGGGCTGGGTTATGGCTACACCTTC.

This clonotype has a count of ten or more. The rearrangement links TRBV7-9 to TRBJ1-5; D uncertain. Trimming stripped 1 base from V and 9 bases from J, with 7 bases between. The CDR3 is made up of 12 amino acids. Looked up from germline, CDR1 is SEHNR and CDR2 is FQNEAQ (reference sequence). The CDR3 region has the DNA TGTGCCAGCAGCTTAGAGGTGGGGCCCCAGCATTTT. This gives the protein CASSLEVGPQHF.

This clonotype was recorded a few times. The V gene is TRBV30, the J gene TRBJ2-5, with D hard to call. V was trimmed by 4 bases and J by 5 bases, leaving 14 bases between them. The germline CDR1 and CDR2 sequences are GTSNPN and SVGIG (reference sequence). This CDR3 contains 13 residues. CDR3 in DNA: TGTGCCTGGAACCGAAACAGAAGGGAGACCCAGTACTTC. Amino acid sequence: CAWNRNRRETQYF. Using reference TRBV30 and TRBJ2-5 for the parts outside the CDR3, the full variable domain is SQTIHQWPATLVQPVGSPLSLECTVEGTSNPNLYWYRQAAGRGLQLLFYSVGIGQISSEVPQNLSASRPQDRQFILSSKKLLLSDSGFYLCAWNRNRRETQYFGPGTRLLVL.

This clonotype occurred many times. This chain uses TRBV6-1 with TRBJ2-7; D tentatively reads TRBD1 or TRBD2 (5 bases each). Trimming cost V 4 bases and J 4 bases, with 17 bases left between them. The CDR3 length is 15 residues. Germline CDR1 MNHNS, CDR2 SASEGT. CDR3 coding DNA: TGTGCCAGCAGTGCCTCTGGGGGTTTCCTTTACGAGCAGTACTTC. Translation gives CASSASGGFLYEQYF.

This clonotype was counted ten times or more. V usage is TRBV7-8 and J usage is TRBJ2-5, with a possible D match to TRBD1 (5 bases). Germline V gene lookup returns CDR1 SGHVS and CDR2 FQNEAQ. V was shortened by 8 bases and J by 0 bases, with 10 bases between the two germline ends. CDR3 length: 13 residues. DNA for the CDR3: TGTGCCAGCGGAAACAGGAACCAAGAGACCCAGTACTTC. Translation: CASGNRNQETQYF.

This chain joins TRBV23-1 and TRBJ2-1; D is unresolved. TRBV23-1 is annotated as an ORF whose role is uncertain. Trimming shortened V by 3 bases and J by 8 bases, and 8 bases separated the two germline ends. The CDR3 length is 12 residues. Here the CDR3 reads CASSQRPDEQFF. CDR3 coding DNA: TGCGCCAGCAGTCAGCGCCCCGATGAGCAGTTCTTC.

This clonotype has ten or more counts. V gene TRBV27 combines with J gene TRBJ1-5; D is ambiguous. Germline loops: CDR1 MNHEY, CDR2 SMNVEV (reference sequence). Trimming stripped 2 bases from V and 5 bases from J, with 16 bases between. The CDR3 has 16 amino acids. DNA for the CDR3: TGTGCCAGCAGTTTAACGAGGGAACTAGCTTATCAGCCCCAGCATTTT. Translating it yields CASSLTRELAYQPQHF.

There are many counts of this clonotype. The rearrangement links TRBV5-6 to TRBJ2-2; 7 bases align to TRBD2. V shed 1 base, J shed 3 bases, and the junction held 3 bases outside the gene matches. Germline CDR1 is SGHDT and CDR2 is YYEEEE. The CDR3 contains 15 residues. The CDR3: CASSLFAGDTGELFF. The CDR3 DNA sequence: TGTGCCAGCAGCTTGTTTGCGGGAGACACCGGGGAGCTGTTTTTT.

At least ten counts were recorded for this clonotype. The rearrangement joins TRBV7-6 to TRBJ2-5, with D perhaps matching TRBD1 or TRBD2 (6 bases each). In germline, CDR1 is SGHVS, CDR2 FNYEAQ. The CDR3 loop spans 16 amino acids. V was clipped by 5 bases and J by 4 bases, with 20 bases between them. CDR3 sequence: CASSGSGVQGIETQYF. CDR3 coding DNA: TGTGCCAGCAGCGGTAGCGGCGTCCAGGGGATAGAGACCCAGTACTTC.

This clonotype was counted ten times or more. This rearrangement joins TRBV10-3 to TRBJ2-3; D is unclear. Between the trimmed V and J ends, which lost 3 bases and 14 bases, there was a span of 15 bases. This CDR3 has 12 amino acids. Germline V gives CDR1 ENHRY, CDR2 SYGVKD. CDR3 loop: CAISDQARYRYF. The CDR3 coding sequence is TGTGCCATCAGTGATCAAGCAAGGTACCGGTATTTT.

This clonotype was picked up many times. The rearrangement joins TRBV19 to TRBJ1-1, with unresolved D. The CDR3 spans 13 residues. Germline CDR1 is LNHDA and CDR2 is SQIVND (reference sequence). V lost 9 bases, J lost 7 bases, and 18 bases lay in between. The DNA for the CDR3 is TGTGCCAGCCAACCCCGGGGTGCGGGTGAAGCTTTCTTT. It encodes CASQPRGAGEAFF.

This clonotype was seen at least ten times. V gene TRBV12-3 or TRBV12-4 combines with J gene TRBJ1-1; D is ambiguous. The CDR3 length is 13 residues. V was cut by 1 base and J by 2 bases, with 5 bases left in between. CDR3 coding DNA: TGTGCCAGCAGTTTAGATTTTAACACTGAAGCTTTCTTT. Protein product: CASSLDFNTEAFF.

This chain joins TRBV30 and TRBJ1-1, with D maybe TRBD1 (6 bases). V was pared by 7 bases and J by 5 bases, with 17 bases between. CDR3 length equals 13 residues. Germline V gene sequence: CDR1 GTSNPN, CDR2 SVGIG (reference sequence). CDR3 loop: CAYMDSIWTEAFF. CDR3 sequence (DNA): TGTGCCTACATGGACAGTATCTGGACTGAAGCTTTCTTT.

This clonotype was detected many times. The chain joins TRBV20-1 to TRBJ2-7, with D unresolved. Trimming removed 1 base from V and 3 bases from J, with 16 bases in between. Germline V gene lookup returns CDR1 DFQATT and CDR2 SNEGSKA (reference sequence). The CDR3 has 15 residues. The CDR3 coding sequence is TGCAGTGCTAGAGTAGGGTTGGATTATCACTACGAGCAGTACTTC. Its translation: CSARVGLDYHYEQYF.

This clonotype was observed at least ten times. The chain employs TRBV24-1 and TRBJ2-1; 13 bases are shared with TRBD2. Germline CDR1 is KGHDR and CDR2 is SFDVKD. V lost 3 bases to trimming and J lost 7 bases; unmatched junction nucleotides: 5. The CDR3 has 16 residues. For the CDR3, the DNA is TGTGCCACCAGTGATGAACTAGCGGGAGGGGGGAATGAGCAGTTCTTC. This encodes CATSDELAGGGNEQFF.

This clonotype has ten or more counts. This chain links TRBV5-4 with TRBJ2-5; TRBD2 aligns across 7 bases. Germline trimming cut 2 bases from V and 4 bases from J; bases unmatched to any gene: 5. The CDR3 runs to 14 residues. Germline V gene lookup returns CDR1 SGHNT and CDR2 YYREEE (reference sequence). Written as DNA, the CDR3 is TGTGCCAGCAGCTTACCAGGGAGGGGAGAGACCCAGTACTTC. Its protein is CASSLPGRGETQYF.

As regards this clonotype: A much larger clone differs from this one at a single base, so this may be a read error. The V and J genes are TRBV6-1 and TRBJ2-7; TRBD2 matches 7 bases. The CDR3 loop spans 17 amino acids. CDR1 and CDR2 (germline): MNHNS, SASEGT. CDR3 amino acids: CASRALADPSHSYEQNF. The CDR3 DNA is TGTGCCAGCAGGGCCCTAGCGGATCCTTCCCACTCCTACGAGCAGAACTTC.

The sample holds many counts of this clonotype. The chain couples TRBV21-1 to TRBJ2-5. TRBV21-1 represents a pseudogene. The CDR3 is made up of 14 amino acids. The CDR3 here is CASSNCTSKETQYF. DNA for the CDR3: TGTGCCAGCAGCAATTGTACTAGCAAGGAGACCCAGTACTTC.

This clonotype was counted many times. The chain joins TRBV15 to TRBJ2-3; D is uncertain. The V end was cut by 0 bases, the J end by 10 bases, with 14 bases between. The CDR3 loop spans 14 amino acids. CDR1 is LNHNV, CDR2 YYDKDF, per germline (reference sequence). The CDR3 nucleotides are TGTGCCACCAGCAGAGATATGGTCCCGGCAGCGCAGTATTTT. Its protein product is CATSRDMVPAAQYF. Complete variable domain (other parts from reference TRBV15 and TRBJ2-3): DAMVIQNPRYQVTQFGKPVTLSCSQTLNHNVMYWYQQKSSQAPKLLFHYYDKDFNNEADTPDNFQSRRPNTSFCFLDIRSPGLGDTAMYLCATSRDMVPAAQYFGPGTRLTVL.

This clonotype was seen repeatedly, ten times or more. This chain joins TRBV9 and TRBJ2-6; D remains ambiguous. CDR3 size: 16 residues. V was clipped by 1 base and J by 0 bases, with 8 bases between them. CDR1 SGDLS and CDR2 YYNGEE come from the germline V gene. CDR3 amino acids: CASSVFGFSGANVLTF. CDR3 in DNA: TGTGCCAGCAGCGTATTCGGGTTCTCTGGGGCCAACGTCCTGACTTTC.

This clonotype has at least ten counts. The CDR3 DNA sequence: TGTGCCAGCAGTTCAGGACAGGGAGGACATTTGGAAAACATTCAGTACTTC. Translated, it gives CASSSGQGGHLENIQYF. The chain is built from TRBV6-2 or TRBV6-3 and TRBJ2-4; 8 bases are shared with TRBD1. V was pared by 4 bases and J by 5 bases, with 13 bases of the junction left unmatched. This CDR3 has 17 residues. Per the germline V gene, CDR1 is MNHEY and CDR2 is SVGEGT.

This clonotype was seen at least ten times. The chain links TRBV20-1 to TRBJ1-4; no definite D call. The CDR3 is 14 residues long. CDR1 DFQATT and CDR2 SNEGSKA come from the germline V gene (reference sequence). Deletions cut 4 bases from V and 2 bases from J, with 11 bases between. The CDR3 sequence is CSAIGFATNEKLFF. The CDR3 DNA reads TGCAGTGCTATCGGGTTCGCTACTAATGAAAAACTGTTTTTT.

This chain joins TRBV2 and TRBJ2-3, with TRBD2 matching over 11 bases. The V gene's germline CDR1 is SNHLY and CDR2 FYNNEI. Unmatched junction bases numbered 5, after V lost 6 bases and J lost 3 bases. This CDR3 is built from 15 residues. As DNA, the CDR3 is TGTGCCAGCAGACCGGGACTAGCGGAAACAGATACGCAGTATTTT. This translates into CASRPGLAETDTQYF.

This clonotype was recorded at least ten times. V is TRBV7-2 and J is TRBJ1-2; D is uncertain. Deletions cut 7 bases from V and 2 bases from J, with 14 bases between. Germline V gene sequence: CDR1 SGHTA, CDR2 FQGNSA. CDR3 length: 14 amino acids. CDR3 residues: CASKTGHTNYGYTF. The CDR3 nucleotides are TGTGCCAGCAAAACGGGTCACACCAACTATGGCTACACCTTC.

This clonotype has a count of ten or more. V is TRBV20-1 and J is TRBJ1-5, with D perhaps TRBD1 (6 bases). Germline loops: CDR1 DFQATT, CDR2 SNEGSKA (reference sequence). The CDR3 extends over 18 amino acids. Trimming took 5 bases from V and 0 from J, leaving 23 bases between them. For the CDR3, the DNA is TGCAGTGCTGCCTATGGTGGGGGGCGGGATCATAGCAATCAGCCCCAGCATTTT. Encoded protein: CSAAYGGGRDHSNQPQHF.